The T cell receptor (beta chain) under discussion was sequenced for a study of beta chain features in type 1 diabetes. Study-level background: Similarity in age, gender and cell yields was seen between patients and healthy donors.

All of the isolated RNA was reverse transcribed, so expressed TCRB transcripts were sequenced. The assay was immunoSEQ multiplex PCR, and TCRdb's table has in-frame clones only and misses some. This sample has 360,000 or so clones, with roughly a fifth found just once. The study's findings and limits: Moderate but significant shortening of TCRB CDR3s was recorded in all four CD4+ subsets from Type 1 diabetes patients.

The sample holds a few counts of this clone. Its antigen is unidentified. With V trimmed by 7 bases and J by 3 bases, 7 bases remained unmatched. The CDR3 is made up of 14 amino acids. CDR1 is SGHDN and CDR2 is FVKESK in the germline V gene. Each donor gave one heparinised blood draw averaging around 120 mL. Each of the CD4+ naive, central memory, regulatory and stem cell-like memory populations was sorted via CD45RO/CCR7/CD25/CD127/CD95/CD27. This receptor was taken from a woman aged 18-29 years in good health. The rearrangement uses TRBV14 and TRBJ1-1; 8 bases are a match to TRBD1. Sequenced: naive CD4+ T cells from blood. As DNA, the CDR3 is TGTGCCAGCAAACGGGACAGGCGGGACACTGAAGCTTTCTTT. It translates to CASKRDRRDTEAFF.